The T cell receptor beta chain under discussion was sequenced for a study of T cell changes during pregnancy in multiple sclerosis. The repertoire was sequenced with immunoSEQ multiplex PCR; TCRdb's copy has only in-frame clones and lacks some. This sample yields about 52,000 clones, of which roughly 90% are seen a single time; about 0.18% belongs to the top ten. This material consisted of CD4+ T cells from peripheral blood mononuclear cells, taken after pregnancy. The receptor's source is a female donor in good health, enrolled as a control in a pregnancy study.

CDR3 nucleotides: TGTGCTAGTGGTTGGGACAGGGGTTCCAATGAGCAGTTCTTC. This gives the protein CASGWDRGSNEQFF. This chain uses TRBV12-5 with TRBJ2-1; TRBD1 matches at 10 bases. Germline CDR1 reads LGHNT; CDR2 reads FRNRAP. Losses at the gene ends were 4 bases for V and 6 bases for J; bases not matched to a gene: 3. The CDR3 runs to 14 residues.